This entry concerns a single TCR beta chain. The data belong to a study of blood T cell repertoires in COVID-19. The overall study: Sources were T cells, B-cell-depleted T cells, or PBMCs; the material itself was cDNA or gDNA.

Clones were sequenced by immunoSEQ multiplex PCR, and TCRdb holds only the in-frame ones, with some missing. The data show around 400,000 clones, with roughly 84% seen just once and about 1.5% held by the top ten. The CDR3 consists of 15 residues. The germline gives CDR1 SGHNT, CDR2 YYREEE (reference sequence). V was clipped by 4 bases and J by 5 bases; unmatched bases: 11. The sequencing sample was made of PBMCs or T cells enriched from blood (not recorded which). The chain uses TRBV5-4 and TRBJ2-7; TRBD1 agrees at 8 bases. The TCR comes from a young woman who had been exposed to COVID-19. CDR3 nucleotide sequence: TGTGCCAGCAGCCCGCACTTGGGACAGGCGAACGAGCAGTACTTC. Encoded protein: CASSPHLGQANEQYF.